This T cell receptor beta chain is drawn from a study of metastatic and nonmetastatic thyroid tumors. Through MiXCR, TCRdb re-clonotyped the PCR reads. In the table there are roughly 65,000 clones, approximately 15% of which are singletons. In this sample, this clone turned up a few times. Every patient underwent thyroid surgery untreated. CDR1 MNHEY and CDR2 SVGAGI come from the germline V gene. V was clipped by 7 bases and J by 6 bases; unmatched bases: 4. The CDR3 has 12 amino acids. The sequence came from a male donor with papillary thyroid cancer or a benign thyroid nodule (not recorded which). Some clones in this sample may be carry-over from other donors' samples. Sequenced input: blood. The rearrangement uses TRBV6-5 and TRBJ2-5; 8 bases match TRBD1. In DNA, the CDR3 is TGTGCCAGCATCGACAGGGGAAAGACCCAGTACTTC. This sequence encodes CASIDRGKTQYF.